The 28 T cell receptor beta chains below were found in one sample sequenced in a study of OX40 agonist ivuxolimab in advanced cancers. Measured with immunoSEQ multiplex PCR; TCRdb has only the in-frame clones, and not every one. The table shows some 99,000 clones, with about 83% occurring only once. This material consisted of CD4+ or CD8+ T cells sorted from blood, taken in a trial of the OX40 agonist ivuxolimab. These receptors originate from an adult with an advanced solid tumor such as melanoma, head and neck, liver or kidney cancer.

J is TRBJ2-3 and V is TRBV18; 8 nucleotides match TRBD1. This CDR3 region has 15 residues. Per the germline V gene, CDR1 is KGHSH and CDR2 is LQKENI. Trimming cost V 5 bases and J 5 bases; bases outside gene matches: 9. CDR3 sequence (DNA): TGTGCCAGCTCAACGACAGGGGTGAAAGGAGATACGCAGTATTTT. It codes for CASSTTGVKGDTQYF. Full variable domain (remainder filled in from reference TRBV18 and TRBJ2-3): NAGVMQNPRHLVRRRGQEARLRCSPMKGHSHVYWYRQLPEEGLKFMVYLQKENIIDESGMPKERFSAEFPKEGPSILRIQQVVRGDSAAYFCASSTTGVKGDTQYFGPGTRLTVL.

The rearrangement links TRBV7-3 to TRBJ2-5, with D maybe TRBD1 (7 bases). Germline V gives CDR1 SGHTA, CDR2 FQGTGA. The V gene lost 5 bases and the J gene lost 4 bases, with 17 bases spanning the gap. The CDR3 consists of 15 residues. The CDR3 loop is CASSPRGEAVETQYF. The CDR3 bases are TGTGCCAGCAGCCCCAGGGGGGAGGCGGTAGAGACCCAGTACTTC.

The rearrangement links TRBV7-2 to TRBJ2-5; a possible D gene is TRBD1 (6 bases). The CDR3 sequence is 13 residues long. V was trimmed by 10 bases and J by 5 bases, leaving 17 bases between them. Germline V gives CDR1 SGHTA, CDR2 FQGNSA. The CDR3 DNA is TGTGCCACCACAGGGTCCTTGAGGGAGACCCAGTACTTC. Protein: CATTGSLRETQYF.

This clone was counted a few times. The chain combines TRBV6-6 with TRBJ1-4; no definite D call. The V gene's germline CDR1 is MNHNY and CDR2 SVGAGI (reference sequence). The CDR3 totals 14 residues. Trimming took 8 bases from V and 0 from J, leaving 10 bases between them. CDR3 protein: CASGDGATNEKLFF. The CDR3, as DNA: TGTGCCAGCGGTGACGGTGCAACTAATGAAAAACTGTTTTTT.

The chain is built from TRBV6-5 and TRBJ1-2; 7 positions match TRBD1. This CDR3 spans 15 amino acids. Germline assignment: CDR1 MNHEY and CDR2 SVGAGI. V lost 6 bases to trimming and J lost 5 bases; unmatched junction nucleotides: 12. The CDR3 nucleotides read TGTGCCAGCAGCGGACGGGGACAGAGTAATTATGGCTACACCTTC. Protein: CASSGRGQSNYGYTF.

The chain links TRBV7-2 to TRBJ2-1, with D maybe TRBD2 (5 bases). Germline-derived CDR1 and CDR2 are SGHTA and FQGNSA. The germline V and J ends were trimmed by 8 bases and 5 bases, with 10 bases remaining between them. The CDR3 is 12 amino acids. The CDR3 loop is CASEGINNEQFF. CDR3 sequence (DNA): TGTGCCAGCGAGGGAATCAACAATGAGCAGTTCTTC.

The chain uses TRBV29-1 and TRBJ2-7, with D perhaps TRBD1 (5 bases). The germline V gene encodes CDR1 SQVTM and CDR2 ANQGSEA. This CDR3 contains 13 residues. The V end lost 4 bases, the J end lost 3 bases, and 13 bases lay between the germline ends. DNA for the CDR3: TGCAGCGTTGTCAGGGTAAAGGACTACGAGCAGTACTTC. It codes for CSVVRVKDYEQYF.

CDR3 region: CSVEVGQGGETQYF. CDR3 coding DNA: TGCAGCGTTGAAGTGGGACAGGGAGGGGAGACCCAGTACTTC. This chain connects TRBV29-1 to TRBJ2-5; 9 bases map to TRBD1. V was clipped by 1 base and J by 5 bases; unmatched bases: 5. Germline CDR1 is SQVTM and CDR2 is ANQGSEA. CDR3 length equals 14 residues.

This clone has only one observation. The chain employs TRBV5-5 and TRBJ1-5, with no clear D. This CDR3 has 14 amino acids. Germline V CDR1 and CDR2: SGHKS, YYEKEE (reference sequence). V was pared by 0 bases and J by 7 bases, with 11 bases between. The CDR3 reads CASSLDWVNQPQHF. In DNA, the CDR3 is TGTGCCAGCAGCTTGGATTGGGTAAACCAGCCCCAGCATTTT.

V is TRBV7-2 and J is TRBJ2-7, with TRBD1 matching 11 bases. The CDR3 covers 15 residues. The V gene end was trimmed by 6 bases and the J gene end by 3 bases; junction bases not matched to a gene: 7. Germline V lookup: CDR1 SGHTA, CDR2 FQGNSA. CDR3 loop: CASRAPGQGVYEQYF. As DNA, the CDR3 is TGTGCCAGCAGGGCCCCGGGACAGGGGGTCTACGAGCAGTACTTC.

For this clone: The junction does not match germline at one end; this may be a read error. V gene TRBV7-7 combines with J gene TRBJ2-5; 7 bases are a match to TRBD2. This CDR3 has 14 amino acids. CDR1 SSHAT and CDR2 FNYEAQ come from the germline V gene (reference sequence). DNA of the CDR3: TGTGCTAGCAGTGTGGGGGGGGATCGGGAGACCCAGTACTTC. Amino acid sequence: CASSVGGDRETQYF.

V is TRBV19 and J is TRBJ1-2, with 10 bases lining up with TRBD1. Germline V gene lookup returns CDR1 LNHDA and CDR2 SQIVND (reference sequence). The ends lost 9 bases at V and 4 bases at J; junction bases unmatched: 5. CDR3 length: 13 residues. The CDR3 sequence: CASRTGGLYGYTF. Written as DNA, the CDR3 is TGTGCCAGCAGGACAGGGGGACTCTATGGCTACACCTTC.

This clone was observed once. The rearrangement uses TRBV15 and TRBJ2-7; 7 nucleotides agree with TRBD1. The ends lost 5 bases at V and 3 bases at J; junction bases unmatched: 13. CDR3 length equals 16 residues. Germline-derived CDR1 and CDR2 are LNHNV and YYDKDF (reference sequence). The DNA for the CDR3 is TGTGCCACCAGCGGTCCCCCGGGACAGACGGGCTACGAGCAGTACTTC. Its protein is CATSGPPGQTGYEQYF.

CDR3 protein: CASSLQEETQYF. The CDR3 DNA is TGTGCCAGCTCACTCCAAGAGGAAACCCAGTACTTC. The V call is TRBV18, the J call TRBJ2-5; D remains unclear. CDR3 size: 12 residues. Deletions cut 4 bases from V and 8 bases from J, with 11 bases between. Germline V lookup: CDR1 KGHSH, CDR2 LQKENI. Based on the CDR3 plus reference TRBV18 and TRBJ2-5, the full variable domain is NAGVMQNPRHLVRRRGQEARLRCSPMKGHSHVYWYRQLPEEGLKFMVYLQKENIIDESGMPKERFSAEFPKEGPSILRIQQVVRGDSAAYFCASSLQEETQYFGPGTRLLVL.

The genes are TRBV11-1 and TRBJ1-1; D might be TRBD1 (5 bases). V lost 5 bases, J lost 7 bases, and 14 bases lay in between. Germline V gene sequence: CDR1 SGHAT, CDR2 FQDESV (reference sequence). CDR3 length equals 13 residues. The CDR3 loop is CASSPGTKIEAFF. The CDR3 nucleotides read TGTGCCAGCAGCCCCGGGACGAAAATTGAAGCTTTCTTT.

This clone was detected only once. The rearrangement links TRBV2 to TRBJ2-1; D may be TRBD1 (5 bases). Germline V CDR1 and CDR2: SNHLY, FYNNEI. The CDR3 is 12 residues long. The V and J ends lost 3 bases and 6 bases respectively, with 6 bases between them. The DNA of the CDR3 is TGTGCCAGCAGTGAGGGGCGCAATGAGCAGTTCTTC. Translation gives CASSEGRNEQFF.

The V and J genes are TRBV5-1 and TRBJ2-7; tentative D call: TRBD2 (5 bases). Germline CDR1 reads SGHRS; CDR2 reads YFSETQ. The ends were cut back, 4 bases at V and 3 bases at J, with 14 bases in the middle. This CDR3 is built from 14 residues. CDR3 amino acids: CASSLRTGVYEQYF. CDR3 nucleotide sequence: TGCGCCAGCAGCCTACGGACTGGGGTCTACGAGCAGTACTTC.

J is TRBJ1-2 and V is TRBV2; 8 bases agree with TRBD1. CDR3 length: 14 amino acids. The ends lost 4 bases at V and 8 bases at J; junction bases unmatched: 9. Germline V gene sequence: CDR1 SNHLY, CDR2 FYNNEI. The CDR3 sequence: CASSGDRWLGGYTF. CDR3 DNA: TGTGCCAGCAGTGGGGACAGGTGGTTAGGGGGCTACACCTTC. The variable domain in full, completed from reference TRBV2 and TRBJ1-2, reads EPEVTQTPSHQVTQMGQEVILRCVPISNHLYFYWYRQILGQKVEFLVSFYNNEISEKSEIFDDQFSVERPDGSNFTLKIRSTKLEDSAMYFCASSGDRWLGGYTFGSGTRLTVV.

The table lists this clone with a count of one. This chain links TRBV6-6 with TRBJ1-2; TRBD1 agrees at 7 bases. CDR1 and CDR2 from the germline V gene are MNHNY and SVGAGI (reference sequence). The CDR3 sequence is 15 residues long. Trimming removed 2 bases from V and 3 bases from J; junction bases left unmatched: 6. The CDR3 here is CASSYGGGADYGYTF. DNA for the CDR3: TGTGCCAGCAGTTACGGAGGGGGCGCTGACTATGGCTACACCTTC.

This clone appeared a single time. CDR3 protein: CASSFGRNSYEQYF. The CDR3 coding sequence is TGTGCCAGCAGCTTTGGTCGGAACTCCTACGAGCAGTACTTC. This rearrangement joins TRBV5-5 to TRBJ2-7; D is unresolved. Per germline, CDR1 SGHKS and CDR2 YYEKEE (reference sequence). Between the trimmed V and J ends, which lost 2 bases and 0 bases, there was a span of 9 bases. This CDR3 has 14 residues.

This chain uses TRBV5-1 with TRBJ1-6; no reliable D call. The V end was cut by 5 bases, the J end by 10 bases, with 16 bases between. Germline V gene sequence: CDR1 SGHRS, CDR2 YFSETQ. The CDR3 consists of 14 residues. In DNA, the CDR3 is TGCGCCAGCAGTTCAAGAGGAAGAGGGTCACCCCTCCACTTT. Its translation: CASSSRGRGSPLHF.

The chain recombines TRBV5-5 with TRBJ2-1, with a weak D call TRBD2 (6 bases). Germline V gene sequence: CDR1 SGHKS, CDR2 YYEKEE (reference sequence). V was trimmed by 2 bases and J by 0 bases, leaving 9 bases between them. The CDR3 loop spans 15 amino acids. Here the CDR3 reads CASSFRLDSYNEQFF. In nucleotides, the CDR3 is TGTGCCAGCAGCTTTAGACTAGACTCCTACAATGAGCAGTTCTTC.

The chain couples TRBV7-9 to TRBJ2-7, with no clear D. V lost 5 bases to trimming and J lost 3 bases, with 14 bases between them. Germline V gene sequence: CDR1 SEHNR, CDR2 FQNEAQ (reference sequence). This CDR3 spans 14 amino acids. DNA of the CDR3: TGTGCCAGCAGCCCCGATCCAAACCTCTACGAGCAGTACTTC. Translating it yields CASSPDPNLYEQYF.

The V gene is TRBV5-6, the J gene TRBJ2-7; D gene ambiguous. Trimming pared 3 bases from V and 0 bases from J, leaving 13 bases between. CDR3 length: 15 amino acids. CDR1 is SGHDT and CDR2 is YYEEEE in the germline V gene. The chain's CDR3 is CASSSLDRRSYEQYF. CDR3 sequence (DNA): TGTGCCAGCAGCTCACTCGACCGCCGCTCCTACGAGCAGTACTTC.

The J gene is TRBJ1-1, the V gene TRBV20-1; D is ambiguous. CDR1 and CDR2 from the germline V gene are DFQATT and SNEGSKA (reference sequence). The CDR3 length is 10 residues. V shed 8 bases and J shed 7 bases, with 11 bases lying between them. The CDR3: CSPGEYEAFF. The CDR3 nucleotides read TGCAGTCCCGGGGAGTATGAAGCTTTCTTT.

This clone was observed a handful of times. The chain combines TRBV10-1 with TRBJ1-1; TRBD1 might be the D (5 bases). Per the germline V gene, CDR1 is WNHNN and CDR2 is SYGVQD (reference sequence). V was pared by 10 bases and J by 3 bases, with 15 bases between. The CDR3 has 13 amino acids. CDR3 bases: TGCGCCAAGGGGAATCGGAAAGACACTGAAGCTTTCTTT. Amino acid sequence: CAKGNRKDTEAFF.

This clone was counted between two and nine times. V is TRBV6-5 and J is TRBJ1-3; no reliable D call. CDR3 length: 14 residues. CDR1 and CDR2 from the germline V gene are MNHEY and SVGAGI. The V end lost 7 bases, the J end lost 0 bases, and 10 bases lay between the germline ends. Written as DNA, the CDR3 is TGTGCCAGCATGGCTCAACCCTCTGGAAACACCATATATTTT. Protein product: CASMAQPSGNTIYF.

The chain uses TRBV7-6 and TRBJ1-4, with 8 bases lining up with TRBD1. The trim removed 5 bases at V and 8 bases at J, leaving 7 bases unmatched. The germline CDR1 and CDR2 sequences are SGHVS and FNYEAQ. This CDR3 contains 14 residues. CDR3 loop: CASSPRQGNEKLFF. In DNA, the CDR3 is TGTGCCAGCAGCCCCAGACAGGGGAACGAAAAACTGTTTTTT.